This T cell receptor (beta chain) was recorded in a study of blood T cell repertoires in COVID-19. About the research overall: Both acute and convalescent COVID-19 samples were obtained from the United States, Italy and Spain.

Methods used by the authors: It was from reference gene primer amplification that nucleated cell counts were estimated. Some clones are missing from TCRdb's copy, which holds only in-frame ones; the method was immunoSEQ multiplex PCR. V and J calls plus clone size are reproduced from that table; the DNA served to infer D and trimming. In the table there are 300,000 to 450,000 clones, around 87% of which are singletons. In terms of age and location, participants ranged from about 18 to 100 years and lived in about 25 US areas. The CDR3 totals 16 residues. V was clipped by 2 bases and J by 1 base; unmatched bases: 6. The germline gives CDR1 SGHTS, CDR2 YDEGEE.

The chain couples TRBV5-8 to TRBJ1-1, with 9 bases identical to TRBD1. The sequenced material came from PBMCs or T cells enriched from blood (not recorded which). The receptor comes from a man aged 35 to 55 in a cohort exposed to, infected with or recovered from COVID-19 (not recorded which). The CDR3 DNA follows: TGTGCCAGCAGCTTAATACAGGGGGCGAGGAACACTGAAGCTTTCTTT. Its protein product is CASSLIQGARNTEAFF. The full variable domain, with the rest looked up from reference TRBV5-8 and TRBJ1-1, is EAGVTQSPTHLIKTRGQQATLRCSPISGHTSVYWYQQALGLGLQFLLWYDEGEERNRGNFPPRFSGRQFPNYSSELNVNALELEDSALYLCASSLIQGARNTEAFFGQGTRLTVV.